These 32 T cell receptor beta chains were sequenced from one sample in a study of blood T cell repertoires in COVID-19. The method was immunoSEQ multiplex PCR; TCRdb's version includes in-frame clones alone and lacks a portion of them. Counted here are around 97,000 clones, 75% to 90% occurring once; the ten biggest clones make up 9.5% to 15%. The sample was peripheral blood. Receptor source: a human donor in a cohort sampled during active COVID-19.

V usage is TRBV11-2 and J usage is TRBJ2-1; no reliable D call. The CDR3 has 16 amino acids. Per the germline V gene, CDR1 is SGHAT and CDR2 is FQNNGV. Deletions cut 4 bases from V and 3 bases from J, with 16 bases between. The CDR3 DNA reads as TGTGCCAGCAGCTCCCGCCTGGGCGAAGACTACAATGAGCAGTTCTTC. Protein sequence: CASSSRLGEDYNEQFF.

The V gene is TRBV7-2, the J gene TRBJ1-4, with 10 bases identical to TRBD1. CDR3 size: 17 residues. CDR1 SGHTA and CDR2 FQGNSA come from the germline V gene. With 2 bases clipped from V and 5 bases from J, the junction kept 8 bases outside the gene matches. CDR3 sequence (DNA): TGTGCCAGCAGCTTACTTCGAGGACAGGGGGTAAATGAAAAACTGTTTTTT. Translated, it gives CASSLLRGQGVNEKLFF.

The count of this clone is one. The chain has TRBV11-2 and TRBJ1-4; no clear D gene. The germline V and J ends were trimmed by 2 bases and 4 bases, with 11 bases remaining between them. This CDR3 has 15 amino acids. From germline, CDR1 is SGHAT and CDR2 FQNNGV. This chain's CDR3 is CASSLSGVLNEKLFF. CDR3 coding DNA: TGTGCCAGCAGCTTATCCGGGGTCCTTAATGAAAAACTGTTTTTT.

This chain links TRBV29-1 with TRBJ2-3; D uncertain. Germline V gene data show CDR1 as SQVTM and CDR2 as ANQGSEA. Trimming pared 5 bases from V and 2 bases from J, leaving 17 bases between. The CDR3 totals 15 residues. CDR3 sequence (DNA): TGCAGCGTTAGAATAATAGCCCCCTTCACAGATACGCAGTATTTT. It codes for CSVRIIAPFTDTQYF.

A few counts support this clone. The gene calls are TRBV3-1 (or the pseudogene TRBV3-2) and TRBJ1-1, with TRBD1 as a possible D gene (5 bases). The CDR3 loop spans 14 amino acids. Trimming stripped 2 bases from V and 10 bases from J, with 17 bases between. Germline V lookup: CDR1 LGHDT, CDR2 YNNKEL (reference sequence). CDR3 DNA: TGTGCCAGCAGCCAACTCGGACAAGCCAGCCCAGCTTTCTTT. Its translation: CASSQLGQASPAFF.

CDR3: CASSSEGSWPQHF. The CDR3 coding sequence is TGTGCCAGTAGTTCCGAGGGCAGTTGGCCCCAGCATTTT. The genes are TRBV19 and TRBJ1-5; no clear D gene. The V end was cut by 5 bases, the J end by 9 bases, with 14 bases between. The CDR3 covers 13 residues. Per the germline V gene, CDR1 is LNHDA and CDR2 is SQIVND (reference sequence).

The chain carries TRBV19 and TRBJ1-1; D is perhaps TRBD1 (6 bases). The CDR3 totals 13 residues. V was cut by 3 bases and J by 10 bases, with 15 bases left in between. Germline CDR1 reads LNHDA; CDR2 reads SQIVND (reference sequence). The CDR3 nucleotides read TGTGCCAGTAGTATGGTATTGACAGGCGCAGCTTTCTTT. Translated: CASSMVLTGAAFF.

This chain joins TRBV5-1 and TRBJ1-3; possible D gene TRBD1, 5 bases. The CDR3 totals 16 residues. Germline lookup yields CDR1 SGHRS and CDR2 YFSETQ. Between the trimmed V and J ends, which lost 0 bases and 0 bases, there was a span of 10 bases. The CDR3 DNA reads TGCGCCAGCAGCTTGGTCCACGACAGCTCTGGAAACACCATATATTTT. It yields the protein CASSLVHDSSGNTIYF.

The chain recombines TRBV6-5 with TRBJ2-3; 7 bases map to TRBD1. CDR3 size: 13 residues. In germline, CDR1 is MNHEY, CDR2 SVGAGI. The V and J ends lost 7 bases and 4 bases, in that order; junction bases with no gene match: 5. The CDR3 reads CASMAGGADTQYF. The CDR3 DNA sequence: TGTGCCAGCATGGCAGGGGGTGCAGATACGCAGTATTTT.

The V and J genes are TRBV5-1 and TRBJ2-5; TRBD2 is a possible D gene (6 bases). Germline lookup yields CDR1 SGHRS and CDR2 YFSETQ. The CDR3 sequence is 15 residues long. V was pared by 0 bases and J by 4 bases, with 13 bases between. The CDR3 nucleotides are TGCGCCAGCAGCTTGGAAGGGAGGACTGCAGAGACCCAGTACTTC. Translating gives CASSLEGRTAETQYF.

This chain connects TRBV5-6 to TRBJ2-5; 8 bases fit TRBD1. This CDR3 spans 15 amino acids. Germline loops: CDR1 SGHDT, CDR2 YYEEEE. J lost 6 bases, V lost 6 bases, and 13 bases had no gene match. Here the CDR3 DNA reads TGTGCCAGCACCTCCCCCCGGCAGGGGGCAAAGACCCAGTACTTC. It yields the protein CASTSPRQGAKTQYF.

The chain recombines TRBV3-1 (or the pseudogene TRBV3-2) with TRBJ2-5, with TRBD2 matching 10 bases. Germline values: CDR1 LGHDT, CDR2 YNNKEL (reference sequence). V was clipped by 4 bases and J by 4 bases; unmatched bases: 9. The CDR3 spans 16 residues. The CDR3 sequence: CASSRRSGGARETQYF. CDR3 coding DNA: TGTGCCAGCAGCCGTCGCAGCGGGGGGGCAAGAGAGACCCAGTACTTC.

V and J are TRBV11-3 and TRBJ1-1; the D is unclear. Germline CDR1 SGHNT, CDR2 YENEEA. This CDR3 contains 14 residues. V lost 3 bases and J lost 0, with 8 bases in between. CDR3 sequence (DNA): TGTGCCAGCAGCTTCGACAAAATGAACACTGAAGCTTTCTTT. The encoded protein is CASSFDKMNTEAFF.

V and J are TRBV7-3 and TRBJ1-1, with D tentatively TRBD1 (6 bases). Trimming cost V 3 bases and J 7 bases, with 9 bases left between them. The CDR3 loop spans 12 amino acids. CDR1 and CDR2 (germline): SGHTA, FQGTGA. This chain's CDR3 is CASSLGHHEAFF. The CDR3 DNA reads as TGTGCCAGCAGCTTGGGACACCATGAAGCTTTCTTT.

This clone has only one observation. The junction departs from the called germline gene at one end, perhaps through a read error. CDR3 sequence: CASSRQAPSGNTTYF. For the CDR3, the DNA is TGTGCCAGCAGTCGACAGGCTCCCTCTGGAAACACCACATATTTT. This chain joins TRBV28 and TRBJ1-3; D may be TRBD1 (6 bases). The CDR3 is 15 residues long. In germline, CDR1 is MDHEN, CDR2 SYDVKM.

This clone was observed a few times. This sequence joins TRBV7-2 and TRBJ1-5; D perhaps matches TRBD1 (5 bases). V lost 0 bases, J lost 3 bases, and 9 bases lay in between. This CDR3 has 15 residues. Germline values: CDR1 SGHTA, CDR2 FQGNSA. The CDR3 bases are TGTGCCAGCAGCTTAGCGGACATTTCCAATCAGCCCCAGCATTTT. This sequence encodes CASSLADISNQPQHF.

CDR3 region: CASSRTGVRGSYNEQFF. In DNA form, the CDR3 reads TGTGCCAGCAGCAGAACAGGGGTTAGGGGGTCCTACAATGAGCAGTTCTTC. This chain links TRBV21-1 with TRBJ2-1; the table's TRBD1 call for D was not verified on the DNA. TRBV21-1 counts as a pseudogene. This CDR3 is 17 amino acids long.

The rearrangement uses TRBV5-1 and TRBJ1-2; 12 bases fit TRBD1. The CDR3 consists of 16 residues. V shed 4 bases, J shed 7 bases, and the junction held 11 bases outside the gene matches. Germline lookup yields CDR1 SGHRS and CDR2 YFSETQ. The CDR3 loop reads CASSADPGQGARGYTF. CDR3 nucleotide sequence: TGCGCCAGCAGCGCGGATCCGGGACAGGGGGCGCGTGGCTACACCTTC. Filled out from reference TRBV5-1 and TRBJ1-2, the complete variable domain reads KAGVTQTPRYLIKTRGQQVTLSCSPISGHRSVSWYQQTPGQGLQFLFEYFSETQRNKGNFPGRFSGRQFSNSRSEMNVSTLELGDSALYLCASSADPGQGARGYTFGSGTRLTVV.

The CDR3 coding sequence is TGTGCCAGCAGCGCCCGGGGGGTTGAGAATTCACCCCTCCACTTT. It specifies CASSARGVENSPLHF. The chain employs TRBV7-3 and TRBJ1-6; D may be TRBD1 (5 bases). The CDR3 extends over 15 amino acids. V lost 5 bases and J lost 7, with 15 bases in between. CDR1 and CDR2 from the germline V gene are SGHTA and FQGTGA.

This sequence joins TRBV7-9 and TRBJ2-5, with TRBD2 as a possible D gene (5 bases). Germline V lookup: CDR1 SEHNR, CDR2 FQNEAQ (reference sequence). With 7 bases removed from V and 5 bases from J, the gap between germline ends came to 11 bases. The CDR3 runs to 12 residues. In DNA form, the CDR3 reads TGTGCCAGCACCGGAGGCTGGGAGACCCAGTACTTC. Protein sequence: CASTGGWETQYF.

The rearrangement uses TRBV3-1 (or the pseudogene TRBV3-2) and TRBJ2-7, with D hard to call. There are 11 residues in the CDR3. CDR1 is LGHDT and CDR2 is YNNKEL in the germline V gene (reference sequence). With 3 bases removed from V and 5 bases from J, the gap between germline ends came to 5 bases. The CDR3 nucleotides are TGTGCCAGCAGCCAGGGCAACGAGCAGTACTTC. Translated: CASSQGNEQYF.

V usage is TRBV27 and J usage is TRBJ1-1; D unresolved. Germline V CDR1 and CDR2: MNHEY, SMNVEV (reference sequence). CDR3 length: 11 amino acids. V dropped 7 bases and J dropped 10 bases, with 13 bases sitting between them. The CDR3 bases are TGTGCCAGCACTCTAGGTTTGAGAGCTTTCTTT. Translation: CASTLGLRAFF.

The V call is TRBV5-1, the J call TRBJ2-1, with TRBD2 identical over 16 bases. The V segment lost 9 bases and the J segment 4 bases; nucleotides outside the gene matches: 4. The CDR3 length is 15 residues. Germline CDR1 SGHRS, CDR2 YFSETQ. The CDR3: CATGTSGGAYNEQFF. CDR3 nucleotides: TGCGCCACCGGGACTAGCGGGGGGGCGTACAATGAGCAGTTCTTC.

The chain couples TRBV11-2 to TRBJ1-6; D is undetermined. The CDR3 runs to 15 residues. Trimming removed 5 bases at V and 8 bases at J, with 16 bases between. CDR1 and CDR2 from the germline V gene are SGHAT and FQNNGV. The CDR3 sequence is CASSGWRMGHSPLHF. CDR3 in DNA: TGTGCCAGCAGCGGGTGGAGGATGGGTCATTCACCCCTCCACTTT.

The CDR3 sequence is CASSDGVAGASREQYF. The CDR3 DNA reads TGTGCCAGCAGCGACGGGGTAGCGGGGGCCTCTAGGGAGCAGTACTTC. This chain links TRBV6-2 or TRBV6-3 with TRBJ2-7; TRBD2 agrees at 9 bases. Germline trimming cut 6 bases from V and 7 bases from J; bases unmatched to any gene: 16. The CDR3 totals 16 residues. Looked up from germline, CDR1 is MNHEY and CDR2 is SVGEGT.

The CDR3 coding sequence is TGTGCCAGCAGACGATTACAGGGTAACACCGGGGAGCTGTTTTTT. Amino acid sequence: CASRRLQGNTGELFF. The rearrangement links TRBV2 to TRBJ2-2; D may be TRBD1 (6 bases). This CDR3 spans 15 amino acids. With 6 bases removed from V and 2 bases from J, the gap between germline ends came to 13 bases. Germline V gene sequence: CDR1 SNHLY, CDR2 FYNNEI.

This chain connects TRBV2 to TRBJ1-6, with D uncertain. CDR3 length equals 13 residues. Trimming shortened V by 8 bases and J by 7 bases, and 12 bases separated the two germline ends. Germline V gene sequence: CDR1 SNHLY, CDR2 FYNNEI. The CDR3 nucleotides read TGTGCCAGCCACGGGAGTCCCAATTCACCCCTCCACTTT. It is translated as CASHGSPNSPLHF.

The rearrangement links TRBV19 to TRBJ1-1; 7 positions agree with TRBD1. After removal of 10 bases from V and 0 bases from J, the junction contained 5 bases not matched to a gene. The CDR3 length is 13 residues. Germline CDR1 and CDR2: LNHDA and SQIVND (reference sequence). The CDR3 DNA reads TGTGCCACCCAGGGGGGTATGAACACTGAAGCTTTCTTT. Encoded protein: CATQGGMNTEAFF.

V usage is TRBV5-4 and J usage is TRBJ1-4; no clear D. The V end lost 1 base, the J end lost 7 bases, and 11 bases lay between the germline ends. Germline-derived CDR1 and CDR2 are SGHNT and YYREEE (reference sequence). The CDR3 runs to 14 residues. The CDR3 DNA is TGTGCCAGCAGCTTGCCGGGCCGGGGTGAAAAACTGTTTTTT. This codes for CASSLPGRGEKLFF. Full variable domain (remainder filled in from reference TRBV5-4 and TRBJ1-4): ETGVTQSPTHLIKTRGQQVTLRCSSQSGHNTVSWYQQALGQGPQFIFQYYREEENGRGNFPPRFSGLQFPNYSSELNVNALELDDSALYLCASSLPGRGEKLFFGSGTQLSVL.

The chain couples TRBV5-1 to TRBJ2-5; D possibly corresponds to TRBD1 (6 bases). The CDR3 is 15 residues long. Germline CDR1 SGHRS, CDR2 YFSETQ. V lost 0 bases, J lost 1 base, and 10 bases lay in between. CDR3 protein: CASSLDGQIQETQYF. The CDR3 DNA reads as TGCGCCAGCAGCTTGGATGGACAGATCCAAGAGACCCAGTACTTC.

V is TRBV19 and J is TRBJ1-5; possible D gene TRBD1, 5 bases. The CDR3 covers 16 residues. CDR1 and CDR2 (germline): LNHDA, SQIVND (reference sequence). The V end lost 6 bases, the J end lost 3 bases, and 18 bases lay between the germline ends. CDR3 loop: CASRGGGANLNQPQHF. Written as DNA, the CDR3 is TGTGCCAGTAGGGGGGGAGGAGCGAACCTCAATCAGCCCCAGCATTTT. Filled out from reference TRBV19 and TRBJ1-5, the complete variable domain reads DGGITQSPKYLFRKEGQNVTLSCEQNLNHDAMYWYRQDPGQGLRLIYYSQIVNDFQKGDIAEGYSVSREKKESFPLTVTSAQKNPTAFYLCASRGGGANLNQPQHFGDGTRLSIL.

The DNA for the CDR3 is TGTGCCAGCAGCTTGGGTCAGAACACCGGGGAGCTGTTTTTT. Residues: CASSLGQNTGELFF. The chain links TRBV5-4 to TRBJ2-2, with D unresolved. CDR1 and CDR2 (germline): SGHNT, YYREEE (reference sequence). The CDR3 covers 14 residues. Trimming removed 0 bases at V and 1 base at J, with 4 bases between.